These 20 T cell receptor beta chains share one sample of origin, sequenced in a study of regulatory T cells in long-lasting Graves disease. Described time point: newly diagnosed GD, antithyroid drugs for less than 3 months. The TCR library was made from RNA that had been extracted from PBMCs in TRIzol. The TCR beta library used iRepertoire HTBI primers with Arm-PCR amplification of CDR3. TCRdb re-called the multiplex PCR reads with MiXCR, one entry per CDR3 protein. Here the sample spans 250,000 or so distinct CDR3 sequences, 20% being singletons. This material consisted of peripheral blood mononuclear cells (PBMCs), taken at new diagnosis, from a patient treated with antithyroid drugs. The receptor set was obtained from a female donor with Graves disease.

The genes are TRBV9 and TRBJ2-1; D is undetermined. Per the germline V gene, CDR1 is SGDLS and CDR2 is YYNGEE. This CDR3 region has 15 residues. Deletions cut 0 bases from V and 2 bases from J, with 9 bases between. The CDR3: CASSVGRATYNEQFF. The CDR3 bases are TGTGCCAGCAGCGTAGGTCGGGCAACCTACAATGAGCAGTTCTTC.

Ten or more counts support this clonotype. CDR3 in DNA: TGTGCCAGCAGGGGGGATTGGGGGGGAGGGTCACCCCTCCACTTT. Translation gives CASRGDWGGGSPLHF. This sequence joins TRBV6-1 and TRBJ1-6, with TRBD1 as a possible D gene (5 bases). Trimming left V 6 bases short and J 10 bases short, with 19 bases between. The germline V gene encodes CDR1 MNHNS and CDR2 SASEGT. The CDR3 is made up of 15 amino acids.

The chain recombines TRBV20-1 with TRBJ1-1, with D unclear. Germline values: CDR1 DFQATT, CDR2 SNEGSKA (reference sequence). The CDR3 spans 12 residues. The V end was cut by 3 bases, the J end by 2 bases, with 7 bases between. CDR3 nucleotides: TGCAGTGCTAGTGGGCGAAACACTGAAGCTTTCTTT. Protein: CSASGRNTEAFF.

This clonotype was observed at least ten times. The chain couples TRBV20-1 to TRBJ1-1, with D possibly TRBD1 on 5 matching bases. The V gene lost 0 bases and the J gene lost 4 bases, with 21 bases spanning the gap. The CDR3 has 17 amino acids. The germline CDR1 and CDR2 sequences are DFQATT and SNEGSKA (reference sequence). In DNA form, the CDR3 reads TGCAGTGCTAGAGATAGCGACCGGTCTAGTACAGGCACTGAAGCTTTCTTT. Translation gives CSARDSDRSSTGTEAFF.

The chain combines TRBV11-2 with TRBJ2-1; 8 bases agree with TRBD2. The CDR3 has 12 residues. CDR1 is SGHAT, CDR2 FQNNGV, per germline. With 7 bases clipped from V and 7 bases from J, the junction kept 3 bases outside the gene matches. The CDR3 nucleotides are TGTGCCAGCACGGGGGGGCAAAATGAGCAGTTCTTC. It encodes CASTGGQNEQFF.

In this sample, this clonotype turned up many times. The chain uses TRBV30 and TRBJ1-4; 7 positions match TRBD1. This CDR3 is 13 amino acids long. V was pared by 0 bases and J by 8 bases, with 3 bases of the junction left unmatched. Per the germline V gene, CDR1 is GTSNPN and CDR2 is SVGIG (reference sequence). The CDR3 nucleotides are TGTGCCTGGAGTGTTACAGGGGAGGAAAAACTGTTTTTT. Protein product: CAWSVTGEEKLFF.

This clonotype has ten or more counts. The chain uses TRBV5-1 and TRBJ2-1; 7 bases are shared with TRBD1. V trimming: 4 bases; J trimming: 4 bases; junction bases outside the gene matches: 8. CDR1 is SGHRS, CDR2 YFSETQ, per germline. The CDR3 runs to 15 residues. Here the CDR3 reads CASSTGQARYNEQFF. The CDR3, as DNA: TGCGCCAGCAGCACCGGACAGGCGCGGTACAATGAGCAGTTCTTC.

This sequence joins TRBV11-2 and TRBJ2-7; D ambiguous. This CDR3 is built from 15 residues. Germline CDR1 reads SGHAT; CDR2 reads FQNNGV. Deletions cut 1 base from V and 1 base from J, with 11 bases between. The CDR3 region is CASSLAAGVSYEQYF. The CDR3 nucleotides read TGTGCCAGCAGCTTAGCGGCAGGTGTATCCTACGAGCAGTACTTC.

This clonotype came up many times. The V and J genes are TRBV28 and TRBJ2-7, with D tentatively TRBD1 (7 bases). The CDR3 has 12 amino acids. The germline V gene has CDR1 MDHEN and CDR2 SYDVKM. V was trimmed by 5 bases and J by 8 bases, leaving 13 bases between them. DNA of the CDR3: TGTGCCAGCAGTGGTCAGGGGGGAAAGCAGTACTTC. Its translation: CASSGQGGKQYF.

With respect to this clonotype: With a much larger clone just one base away, this may be a read error. The chain is built from TRBV18 and TRBJ1-6; D possibly corresponds to TRBD1 (5 bases). CDR3 length: 16 residues. CDR1 and CDR2 (germline): KGHSH, LQKENI. The CDR3 bases are TGTGCCTGCTCACCAACCGGGACCGCCAATAATTCACCCCTCCACTTT. Translating it yields CACSPTGTANNSPLHF.

This clonotype was recorded many times. The chain combines TRBV2 with TRBJ2-7; 7 bases are shared with TRBD1. V dropped 7 bases and J dropped 1; count of bases not matched to a gene: 7. This CDR3 is 14 amino acids long. Germline CDR1 is SNHLY and CDR2 is FYNNEI. Here the CDR3 reads CASNNRGVSYEQYF. CDR3 nucleotides: TGTGCCAGCAACAACAGGGGTGTATCCTACGAGCAGTACTTC.

The table lists this clonotype with a few counts. This sequence may be a read error, since a much larger clone differs from it by one base. V is TRBV7-9 and J is TRBJ2-1; D may be TRBD1 or TRBD2 (5 bases each). The CDR3 length is 12 residues. The germline V gene has CDR1 SEHNR and CDR2 FQNEAQ (reference sequence). The CDR3 nucleotides are TGTGCCAGCACCTGGGGGAGCAATGAGCAGTCCTTC. Translated: CASTWGSNEQSF.

This clonotype was detected ten times or more. This rearrangement joins TRBV11-2 to TRBJ2-3; 8 nucleotides agree with TRBD2. CDR1 is SGHAT and CDR2 is FQNNGV in the germline V gene. V shed 5 bases and J 2 bases; nucleotides not matched to a gene: 6. The CDR3 has 15 amino acids. CDR3 in DNA: TGTGCCAGCAGCCCACTAGCGGCTTTCACAGATACGCAGTATTTT. Translation gives CASSPLAAFTDTQYF.

This clonotype appeared a few times. The genes are TRBV5-1 and TRBJ1-2, with 9 bases matching TRBD1. The CDR3 covers 14 residues. Per the germline V gene, CDR1 is SGHRS and CDR2 is YFSETQ. After removal of 3 bases from V and 8 bases from J, the junction contained 8 bases not matched to a gene. In nucleotides, the CDR3 is TGCGCCAGCAGCTCCGGGCGGACAGGGGAAGGCTACACCTTC. It encodes CASSSGRTGEGYTF.

This clonotype was counted at least ten times. V is TRBV27 and J is TRBJ2-7; the D call may be TRBD1 or TRBD2 (5 bases each). Germline V gene sequence: CDR1 MNHEY, CDR2 SMNVEV (reference sequence). The CDR3 contains 14 residues. V lost 3 bases to trimming and J lost 1 base, with 10 bases between them. Here the CDR3 reads CASSFVGGSYEQYF. Written as DNA, the CDR3 is TGTGCCAGCAGTTTCGTTGGGGGATCCTACGAGCAGTACTTC.

This clonotype was seen repeatedly, ten times or more. V and J are TRBV20-1 and TRBJ2-7, with D perhaps matching TRBD1 (6 bases). The CDR3 covers 12 residues. Germline V gene lookup returns CDR1 DFQATT and CDR2 SNEGSKA (reference sequence). V lost 6 bases and J lost 5, with 14 bases in between. In nucleotides, the CDR3 is TGCAGTGCCAGAAAGGACAGAAACGAGCAGTACTTC. As protein: CSARKDRNEQYF.

As concerns this clonotype: Possible read error: a much larger clone is one base away. The chain joins TRBV14 to TRBJ2-3; no clear D. The germline CDR1 and CDR2 sequences are SGHDN and FVKESK. This CDR3 region has 13 residues. The CDR3 bases are TGTGCCGGCAGCCAAGATTGGCGAGATACGCAGTATTTT. It is translated as CAGSQDWRDTQYF.

This clonotype has ten or more counts. This rearrangement joins TRBV29-1 to TRBJ2-5; D unclear. The CDR3 loop spans 12 amino acids. Looked up from germline, CDR1 is SQVTM and CDR2 is ANQGSEA. With 3 bases removed from V and 1 base from J, the gap between germline ends came to 6 bases. The CDR3 sequence is CSVDKFQETQYF. CDR3 DNA sequence: TGCAGCGTTGACAAGTTCCAAGAGACCCAGTACTTC.

This clonotype has ten or more counts. V gene TRBV20-1 combines with J gene TRBJ2-1, with TRBD2 matching 12 bases. The ends lost 0 bases at V and 5 bases at J; junction bases unmatched: 5. This CDR3 has 16 residues. Germline V gene lookup returns CDR1 DFQATT and CDR2 SNEGSKA (reference sequence). The CDR3 DNA reads as TGCAGTGCTAGAGATAGCGGACTAGCGGGGCACAATGAGCAGTTCTTC. Its translation: CSARDSGLAGHNEQFF.

There are many counts of this clonotype. V usage is TRBV27 and J usage is TRBJ2-7, with 7 bases that match TRBD1. The length of the CDR3 is 14 residues. Germline lookup yields CDR1 MNHEY and CDR2 SMNVEV (reference sequence). V was pared by 3 bases and J by 4 bases, with 6 bases of the junction left unmatched. The CDR3 DNA sequence: TGTGCCAGCAGTTTGACCGGGACAGTATACGAGCAGTACTTC. This gives the protein CASSLTGTVYEQYF.